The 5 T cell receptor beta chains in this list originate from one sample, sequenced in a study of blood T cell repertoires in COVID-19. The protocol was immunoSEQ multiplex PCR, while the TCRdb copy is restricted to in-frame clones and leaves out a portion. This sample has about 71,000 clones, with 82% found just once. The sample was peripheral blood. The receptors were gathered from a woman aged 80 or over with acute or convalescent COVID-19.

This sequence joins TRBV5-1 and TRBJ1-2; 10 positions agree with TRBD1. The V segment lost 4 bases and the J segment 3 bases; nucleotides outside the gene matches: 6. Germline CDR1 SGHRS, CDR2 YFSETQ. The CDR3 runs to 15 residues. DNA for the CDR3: TGCGCCAGCAGCGCCTGGGACAGGGGAGACTATGGCTACACCTTC. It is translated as CASSAWDRGDYGYTF.

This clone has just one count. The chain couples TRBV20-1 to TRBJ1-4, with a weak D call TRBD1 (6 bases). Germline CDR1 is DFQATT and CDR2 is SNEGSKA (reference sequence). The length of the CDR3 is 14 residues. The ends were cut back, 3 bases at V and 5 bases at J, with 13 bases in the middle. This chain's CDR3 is CSASLGARNEKLFF. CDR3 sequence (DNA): TGCAGTGCTAGTCTGGGGGCAAGGAATGAAAAACTGTTTTTT.

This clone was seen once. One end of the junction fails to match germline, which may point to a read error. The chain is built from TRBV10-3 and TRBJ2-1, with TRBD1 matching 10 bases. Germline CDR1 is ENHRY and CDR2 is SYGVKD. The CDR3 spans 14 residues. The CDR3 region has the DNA TGTGCCATGAGTGGGGACAGGGGTTACAATGAGCAGTTCTTC. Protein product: CAMSGDRGYNEQFF.

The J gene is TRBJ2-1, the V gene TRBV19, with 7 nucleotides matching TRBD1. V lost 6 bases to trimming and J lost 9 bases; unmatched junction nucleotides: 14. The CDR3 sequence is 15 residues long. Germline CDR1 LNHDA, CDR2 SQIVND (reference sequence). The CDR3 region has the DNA TGTGCCAGTAGCCGTCAGGGGGTGGAAGGTGGTGAGCAGTTCTTC. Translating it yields CASSRQGVEGGEQFF.

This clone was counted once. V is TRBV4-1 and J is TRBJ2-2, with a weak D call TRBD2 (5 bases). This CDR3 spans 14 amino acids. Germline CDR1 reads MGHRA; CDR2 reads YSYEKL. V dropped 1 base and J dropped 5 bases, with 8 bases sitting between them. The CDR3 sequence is CASSQVSGTGELFF. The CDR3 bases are TGCGCCAGCAGCCAAGTTTCGGGAACCGGGGAGCTGTTTTTT.